Sequencing of this TCR beta chain was carried out in a study of CD8+CD57+ T cells in acquired aplastic anemia. Across the study: Sorted CD4+ and CD8+ cells yielded 2.5 to 3.5 ug of DNA on average.

Overall study results and limits: Patients and controls had CD8+ Simpson's diversity values that were not significantly distinct.

Profiling that covered TCR beta VDJ and CDR3 relied on genomic DNA as its template. TCRdb reanalysed the reads using MiXCR and keeps one entry per CDR3 protein. The table shows under 350,000 distinct CDR3 sequences, with roughly 59% occurring only once. Patients included in sequencing had previously demonstrated CD8+CD57+ cell expansion by flow cytometry. Therapy had not been given to patients before blood sampling. The CDR3 extends over 15 amino acids. CDR1 SEHNR and CDR2 FQNEAQ come from the germline V gene (reference sequence). Trimming at V came to 3 bases and at J to 6 bases, leaving 6 bases not matched to a gene. Concerning this clonotype itself: Its antigen remains unknown.

The chain has TRBV7-9 and TRBJ1-4; 8 positions agree with TRBD1. This clonotype was obtained from a human donor with aplastic anemia. Sequencing input: sorted CD4+, CD8+, or CD8+CD57+ T cells (not recorded which) from PBMCs. The CDR3 here is CASSFPPGQDEKLFF. CDR3 nucleotide sequence: TGTGCCAGCAGCTTTCCCCCGGGACAGGATGAAAAACTGTTTTTT.